Below, 18 T cell receptor beta chains from the same sample are listed, as sequenced in a study of T cells in Graves' hyperthyroidism and ophthalmopathy. What was amplified from RNA transcripts were TCR beta CDR3 regions. Carried out on the TCR CDR3, a first-round RT-PCR used the HTBI primer set. TCRdb re-called the multiplex PCR reads with MiXCR, one entry per CDR3 protein. The sample consists of approximately 600,000 distinct CDR3 sequences, 20% to 25% of them appearing once. The sample consisted of blood. These receptors were collected from a man aged 25 to 45 with Graves' ophthalmopathy.

This sequence joins TRBV5-1 and TRBJ2-5; possible D gene TRBD1, 6 bases. Germline CDR1 is SGHRS and CDR2 is YFSETQ. This CDR3 contains 15 residues. The ends were cut back, 3 bases at V and 5 bases at J, with 17 bases in the middle. The CDR3 region has the DNA TGCGCCAGCAGCTGGTCGACAGGACCCTTGGAGACCCAGTACTTC. As protein: CASSWSTGPLETQYF.

At least ten counts were recorded for this clonotype. This chain links TRBV18 with TRBJ2-7; unclear D gene. Germline lookup yields CDR1 KGHSH and CDR2 LQKENI. V shed 6 bases and J shed 3 bases, with 6 bases lying between them. The CDR3 covers 11 residues. The CDR3 DNA sequence: TGTGCCAGCTCCAAGAACTACGAGCAGTACTTC. Translation gives CASSKNYEQYF.

The gene calls are TRBV5-1 and TRBJ2-3; 13 nucleotides agree with TRBD2. Germline-derived CDR1 and CDR2 are SGHRS and YFSETQ. With 0 bases clipped from V and 1 base from J, the junction kept 2 bases outside the gene matches. The CDR3 has 17 amino acids. The CDR3 sequence is CASSLALAGGGTDTQYF. Here the CDR3 DNA reads TGCGCCAGCAGCTTGGCACTAGCGGGAGGGGGCACAGATACGCAGTATTTT.

This clonotype was found a few times. V gene TRBV3-1 combines with J gene TRBJ1-5, with D unresolved. This CDR3 region has 16 residues. Germline loops: CDR1 LGHDT, CDR2 YNNKEL (reference sequence). The germline V and J ends were trimmed by 1 base and 7 bases, with 17 bases remaining between them. In DNA form, the CDR3 reads TGTGCCAGCAGCCAAGGTGGGTCTAGGATGGGCCAGCCCCAGCATTTT. This gives the protein CASSQGGSRMGQPQHF.

This clonotype was observed many times. The chain couples TRBV20-1 to TRBJ1-1, with D perhaps TRBD1 (6 bases). The CDR3 totals 14 residues. Germline values: CDR1 DFQATT, CDR2 SNEGSKA (reference sequence). V dropped 1 base and J dropped 1 base, with 10 bases sitting between them. The CDR3 reads CSARVQGRNTEAFF. CDR3 nucleotide sequence: TGCAGTGCTAGAGTACAGGGACGGAACACTGAAGCTTTCTTT.

This clonotype was observed a handful of times. The chain recombines TRBV20-1 with TRBJ2-4; TRBD1 or TRBD2 may be the D gene (5 bases each). CDR3 size: 13 residues. V was trimmed by 8 bases and J by 5 bases, leaving 16 bases between them. Germline lookup yields CDR1 DFQATT and CDR2 SNEGSKA (reference sequence). The CDR3 reads CSPQRGVQNIQYF. CDR3 bases: TGCAGTCCCCAAAGGGGAGTCCAAAACATTCAGTACTTC.

This clonotype was seen more than once but under ten times. The chain employs TRBV9 and TRBJ2-1; tentatively, D is TRBD2 (5 bases). Trimming cost V 0 bases and J 10 bases, with 8 bases left between them. Germline lookup yields CDR1 SGDLS and CDR2 YYNGEE. The CDR3 is 12 amino acids. The CDR3 DNA follows: TGTGCCAGCAGCGTAGAGAGAGGGGAGCAGTTCTTC. This encodes CASSVERGEQFF.

The V gene is TRBV7-6, the J gene TRBJ1-3; D possibly corresponds to TRBD1 (6 bases). Trimming shortened V by 5 bases and J by 0 bases, and 8 bases separated the two germline ends. This CDR3 region has 14 residues. Germline-derived CDR1 and CDR2 are SGHVS and FNYEAQ. For the CDR3, the DNA is TGTGCCAGCAGCCTACAGGGCTCTGGAAACACCATATATTTT. Translated: CASSLQGSGNTIYF.

This clonotype was found a few times. The rearrangement uses TRBV7-8 and TRBJ2-7; 10 positions match TRBD1. J lost 5 bases, V lost 4 bases, and 23 bases had no gene match. CDR1 is SGHVS and CDR2 is FQNEAQ in the germline V gene. The CDR3 covers 20 residues. The CDR3 region is CASSSYPRQGKGQGLDEQYF. In DNA, the CDR3 is TGTGCCAGCAGCTCCTACCCCCGACAGGGAAAGGGACAGGGGTTGGACGAGCAGTACTTC.

V usage is TRBV15 and J usage is TRBJ2-5, with 8 bases identical to TRBD1. Trimming took 1 base from V and 4 from J; bases not matched to a gene: 5. The CDR3 sequence is 15 residues long. Per the germline V gene, CDR1 is LNHNV and CDR2 is YYDKDF (reference sequence). As DNA, the CDR3 is TGTGCCACCAGCAGAGTTACAGGGGGGCGAGAGACCCAGTACTTC. Translating gives CATSRVTGGRETQYF.

The table lists this clonotype with a few counts. The chain is built from TRBV24-1 and TRBJ1-1; 7 bases map to TRBD1. The CDR3 extends over 13 amino acids. Germline CDR1 KGHDR, CDR2 SFDVKD. The ends lost 8 bases at V and 4 bases at J; junction bases unmatched: 6. The CDR3 DNA is TGTGCCACCAAAGGGGGCCCTGGCACTGAAGCTTTCTTT. Translated, it gives CATKGGPGTEAFF.

As to this clonotype: This may arise from a read error, as a much more abundant clone is one base away. V usage is TRBV28 and J usage is TRBJ1-2, with a weak D call TRBD1 (5 bases). The CDR3 spans 12 residues. Germline V gene sequence: CDR1 MDHEN, CDR2 SYDVKM. CDR3 amino acids: CASSFAGSGCTF. Written as DNA, the CDR3 is TGTGCCAGCAGTTTCGCAGGGAGCGGCTGCACCTTC.

This sequence joins TRBV4-2 and TRBJ2-1; TRBD1 agrees at 11 bases. V trimming: 4 bases; J trimming: 8 bases; junction bases outside the gene matches: 7. Germline lookup yields CDR1 LGHNA and CDR2 YNFKEQ. The CDR3 runs to 15 residues. CDR3 sequence (DNA): TGTGCCAGCAGCCTGGGACAGGGGGTGGGCTATGAGCAGTTCTTC. Residues: CASSLGQGVGYEQFF.

In this sample, this clonotype turned up a few times. The genes are TRBV20-1 and TRBJ2-2; D possibly matches TRBD1 or TRBD2 (6 bases each). CDR3 size: 14 residues. CDR1 DFQATT and CDR2 SNEGSKA come from the germline V gene (reference sequence). Trimming removed 6 bases from V and 3 bases from J, with 14 bases in between. The CDR3 loop reads CSAPERGDTGELFF. The CDR3 DNA follows: TGCAGTGCCCCGGAGAGGGGGGACACCGGGGAGCTGTTTTTT.

This clonotype showed up many times. The chain recombines TRBV30 with TRBJ2-5; TRBD1 is a possible D gene (5 bases). Between the trimmed V and J ends, which lost 3 bases and 7 bases, there was a span of 18 bases. The CDR3 has 14 amino acids. Per the germline V gene, CDR1 is GTSNPN and CDR2 is SVGIG (reference sequence). CDR3 sequence (DNA): TGTGCCTGGAGCCGCTCAGGGATGGGTGGGACCCAGTACTTC. It encodes CAWSRSGMGGTQYF.

This clonotype was picked up a small number of times. The J gene is TRBJ2-1, the V gene TRBV7-6, with D tentatively TRBD2 (5 bases). Deletions cut 0 bases from V and 5 bases from J, with 14 bases between. This CDR3 comprises 16 residues. Germline lookup yields CDR1 SGHVS and CDR2 FNYEAQ. The CDR3 coding sequence is TGTGCCAGCAGCTTAGCTCTACTAGACCGGAACAATGAGCAGTTCTTC. Its translation: CASSLALLDRNNEQFF.

This clonotype was recorded at least ten times. This chain joins TRBV7-2 and TRBJ2-3; D not certain. Per germline, CDR1 SGHTA and CDR2 FQGNSA. The CDR3 contains 15 residues. V lost 2 bases to trimming and J lost 0 bases, with 9 bases between them. CDR3 loop: CASSLNPASTDTQYF. CDR3 nucleotides: TGTGCCAGCAGCTTAAACCCGGCAAGCACAGATACGCAGTATTTT.

The rearrangement joins TRBV5-1 to TRBJ2-3; D is possibly TRBD2 (7 bases). The germline V gene encodes CDR1 SGHRS and CDR2 YFSETQ. V was pared by 6 bases and J by 0 bases, with 26 bases between. The CDR3 covers 19 residues. CDR3 sequence reads: CASTRGVARGLASTDTQYF. As DNA, the CDR3 is TGCGCCAGCACCCGAGGAGTGGCGCGGGGGCTCGCTAGCACAGATACGCAGTATTTT.